This is a list of T cell receptor beta chains from one sample in a study of blood T cell repertoires in COVID-19. Libraries were prepared by immunoSEQ multiplex PCR; TCRdb keeps only in-frame clonotypes and omits some of them. The sample includes a few hundred thousand clones, roughly 88% of them seen just once. The sample was PBMCs or T cells enriched from blood (not recorded which). Receptors originate from a man younger than 45 who had recovered from COVID-19. The CDR3 runs from the conserved cysteine through the conserved F or W. Fields, in order: D gene, V gene, clone size, J gene, CDR3 DNA, CDR3 protein. A D gene is named only where the DNA matches it firmly. Clone size appears in some rows only: once, few, many, or a class for an expanded clone.

d_call: -
v_call: TRBV7-8
clone_size: -
j_call: TRBJ1-5
cdr3_nt: TGTGCCAGCAGCCCGACCCGGGGTAGCAATCAGCCCCAGCATTTT
cdr3_aa: CASSPTRGSNQPQHF

d_call: TRBD2
v_call: TRBV7-2
clone_size: -
j_call: TRBJ2-5
cdr3_nt: TGTGCCAGCAGCCCCCGGGACGGGAGGTACCAAGAGACCCAGTACTTC
cdr3_aa: CASSPRDGRYQETQYF

d_call: -
v_call: TRBV2
clone_size: -
j_call: TRBJ2-2
cdr3_nt: TGTGCCAGCAGTGACACGAACACCGGGGAGCTGTTTTTT
cdr3_aa: CASSDTNTGELFF

d_call: TRBD1
v_call: TRBV28
clone_size: once
j_call: TRBJ1-4
cdr3_nt: TGTGCCAGCAGTTTTGGTCAGGGGGTGCGGGATGAAAAACTGTTTTTT
cdr3_aa: CASSFGQGVRDEKLFF

d_call: -
v_call: TRBV18
clone_size: -
j_call: TRBJ2-3
cdr3_nt: TGTGCCAGCTCACCACGGGAGCCGCCGACGCAGTATTTT
cdr3_aa: CASSPREPPTQYF

d_call: TRBD1
v_call: TRBV2
clone_size: once
j_call: TRBJ1-5
cdr3_nt: TGTGCCAGCAGTTCGGGACAGGGGAATCAGCCCCAGCATTTT
cdr3_aa: CASSSGQGNQPQHF

d_call: -
v_call: TRBV28
clone_size: -
j_call: TRBJ1-5
cdr3_nt: TGTGCCAGCAGTTCGCGGGGTCAGCCCCAGCATTTT
cdr3_aa: CASSSRGQPQHF

d_call: TRBD2
v_call: TRBV6-5
clone_size: -
j_call: TRBJ2-7
cdr3_nt: TGTGCCAGCAGTTATCACCTAGCGGGGGACTACGAGCAGTACTTC
cdr3_aa: CASSYHLAGDYEQYF

d_call: TRBD1
v_call: TRBV7-9
clone_size: -
j_call: TRBJ2-1
cdr3_nt: TGTGCCAGCAGCTTGACGGGACAGCATTACAATGAGCAGTTCTTC
cdr3_aa: CASSLTGQHYNEQFF

d_call: -
v_call: TRBV5-6
clone_size: -
j_call: TRBJ1-4
cdr3_nt: TGTGCCAGCAGCTTACTAGCACGTACAACTAATGAAAAACTGTTTTTT
cdr3_aa: CASSLLARTTNEKLFF

d_call: TRBD1
v_call: TRBV19
clone_size: few
j_call: TRBJ1-2
cdr3_nt: TGTGCCAGTAGTATCGGACAGGACTATGGCTACACCTTC
cdr3_aa: CASSIGQDYGYTF

d_call: -
v_call: TRBV24-1
clone_size: -
j_call: TRBJ1-1
cdr3_nt: TGTGCCACCAGTGATGGGAATACAGGGCCCCGGGACACTGAAGCTTTCTTT
cdr3_aa: CATSDGNTGPRDTEAFF

d_call: -
v_call: TRBV6-5
clone_size: -
j_call: TRBJ2-7
cdr3_nt: TGTGCCAGCGGGCAAGGGACTCACTACGAGCAGTACTTC
cdr3_aa: CASGQGTHYEQYF

d_call: TRBD2
v_call: TRBV9
clone_size: -
j_call: TRBJ2-3
cdr3_nt: TGTGCCAGCAGCGTAGGAGCGGGGGCCCCCACAGATACGCAGTATTTT
cdr3_aa: CASSVGAGAPTDTQYF

d_call: TRBD2
v_call: TRBV27
clone_size: -
j_call: TRBJ2-6
cdr3_nt: TGTGCCAGCAGTTTAATACTAGCGGGGGGTGGAGGGGCCAACGTCCTGACTTTC
cdr3_aa: CASSLILAGGGGANVLTF

d_call: -
v_call: TRBV30
clone_size: -
j_call: TRBJ1-3
cdr3_nt: TGTGCCTGGAGGGGGGGGCTGTTTGGAAACACCATATATTTT
cdr3_aa: CAWRGGLFGNTIYF

d_call: -
v_call: TRBV27
clone_size: -
j_call: TRBJ1-6
cdr3_nt: TGTGCCAGCAGTCCCGTAGCTCGGCCCCTCCACTTT
cdr3_aa: CASSPVARPLHF

d_call: TRBD1
v_call: TRBV3-1/TRBV3-2
clone_size: -
j_call: TRBJ2-3
cdr3_nt: TGTGCCAGCAGCCAACCTGAGTGGGGGACAGGGGGCACAGATACGCAGTATTTT
cdr3_aa: CASSQPEWGTGGTDTQYF

d_call: TRBD1
v_call: TRBV27
clone_size: -
j_call: TRBJ2-7
cdr3_nt: TGTGCCAGCAGCCACCTAAGGGGACAGGGGGCATCCGAGCAGTACTTC
cdr3_aa: CASSHLRGQGASEQYF

d_call: -
v_call: TRBV7-2
clone_size: -
j_call: TRBJ1-2
cdr3_nt: TGTGCCAGCAGCTTAAGCCGAAGGGGACAAGTCCTCTATGGCTACACCTTC
cdr3_aa: CASSLSRRGQVLYGYTF

d_call: TRBD1
v_call: TRBV6-5
clone_size: -
j_call: TRBJ2-7
cdr3_nt: TGTGCCAGCAGTTCGCAGGGGGCTTGGTCCTACGAGCAGTACTTC
cdr3_aa: CASSSQGAWSYEQYF

d_call: TRBD1
v_call: TRBV7-8
clone_size: -
j_call: TRBJ2-1
cdr3_nt: TGTGCCAGCAGGCTAAACCTGGACAGGGGGTACAATGAGCAGTTCTTC
cdr3_aa: CASRLNLDRGYNEQFF

d_call: TRBD2
v_call: TRBV7-2
clone_size: -
j_call: TRBJ2-7
cdr3_nt: TGTGCCAGCAGCTTTGGGCGGGGGGGCTACGAGCAGTACTTC
cdr3_aa: CASSFGRGGYEQYF

d_call: TRBD1
v_call: TRBV2
clone_size: -
j_call: TRBJ2-7
cdr3_nt: TGTGCCAGCAGCGGACAGGCGGCACAGTACTTC
cdr3_aa: CASSGQAAQYF

d_call: TRBD1
v_call: TRBV19
clone_size: -
j_call: TRBJ2-7
cdr3_nt: TGTGCCAGTGCGGGACAGGGAGGTGGCGAGCAGTACTTC
cdr3_aa: CASAGQGGGEQYF

d_call: -
v_call: TRBV4-2
clone_size: few
j_call: TRBJ2-1
cdr3_nt: TGTGCCAGCAGCCAAGACAGGGGGGTCGATGAGCAGTTCTTC
cdr3_aa: CASSQDRGVDEQFF

d_call: TRBD2
v_call: TRBV19
clone_size: -
j_call: TRBJ2-2
cdr3_nt: TGTGCCAGTACAATTCAAGCGGGGGTGAACACCGGGGAGCTGTTTTTT
cdr3_aa: CASTIQAGVNTGELFF

d_call: TRBD2
v_call: TRBV5-6
clone_size: -
j_call: TRBJ2-7
cdr3_nt: TGTGCCAGCAGCTGGGAGGGGCAGGGAGACTTCTACGAGCAGTACTTC
cdr3_aa: CASSWEGQGDFYEQYF

d_call: -
v_call: TRBV24-1
clone_size: -
j_call: TRBJ2-7
cdr3_nt: TGTGCCACCAGTGATGGACAGTCCGAACTATACTACGAGCAGTACTTC
cdr3_aa: CATSDGQSELYYEQYF

d_call: -
v_call: TRBV19
clone_size: -
j_call: TRBJ2-1
cdr3_nt: TGTGCCAGTAGTATGGCAGGTTTCAGCTCCTACAATGAGCAGTTCTTC
cdr3_aa: CASSMAGFSSYNEQFF

d_call: TRBD1
v_call: TRBV11-2
clone_size: once
j_call: TRBJ1-1
cdr3_nt: TGTGCCAGCAGCACCCGGGACAGTTACACTGAAGCTTTCTTT
cdr3_aa: CASSTRDSYTEAFF

d_call: TRBD1
v_call: TRBV6-5
clone_size: -
j_call: TRBJ1-4
cdr3_nt: TGTGCCAGCAGTTTCACAGGGGCGGTCAATGAAAAACTGTTTTTT
cdr3_aa: CASSFTGAVNEKLFF

d_call: -
v_call: TRBV19
clone_size: -
j_call: TRBJ2-7
cdr3_nt: TGTGCCAGTAGTCCGGGGTTCTCCTACGAGCAGTACTTC
cdr3_aa: CASSPGFSYEQYF

d_call: TRBD2
v_call: TRBV11-2
clone_size: -
j_call: TRBJ2-5
cdr3_nt: TGTGCCAGCAGCTTAATCGGGGGGGACCGTCAAGAGACCCAGTACTTC
cdr3_aa: CASSLIGGDRQETQYF

d_call: TRBD2
v_call: TRBV30
clone_size: once
j_call: TRBJ2-7
cdr3_nt: TGTGCCTGGTCGGGGGGCTACGAGCAGTACTTC
cdr3_aa: CAWSGGYEQYF

d_call: -
v_call: TRBV6-1
clone_size: -
j_call: TRBJ1-3
cdr3_nt: TGTGCCAGCAGTGAAGACGCGAGCTCTGGAAACACCATATATTTT
cdr3_aa: CASSEDASSGNTIYF

d_call: TRBD1
v_call: TRBV4-1
clone_size: once
j_call: TRBJ1-5
cdr3_nt: TGCGCCAGCAGCCAAGTTAAACAGGGGCCCAATCAGCCCCAGCATTTT
cdr3_aa: CASSQVKQGPNQPQHF

d_call: TRBD1
v_call: TRBV19
clone_size: -
j_call: TRBJ2-7
cdr3_nt: TGTGCCAGTAGGGCCGGGACAGGGTTTGACGAGCAGTACTTC
cdr3_aa: CASRAGTGFDEQYF

d_call: -
v_call: TRBV5-1
clone_size: -
j_call: TRBJ2-7
cdr3_nt: TGCGCCAGCAGCCCCCACCGAACTAGTACGGTCGAGCAGTACTTC
cdr3_aa: CASSPHRTSTVEQYF

d_call: TRBD1
v_call: TRBV27
clone_size: -
j_call: TRBJ1-1
cdr3_nt: TGTGCCAGCAGTAGGGACAGCCTACAAGAAGCTTTCTTT
cdr3_aa: CASSRDSLQEAFF

d_call: TRBD2
v_call: TRBV2
clone_size: -
j_call: TRBJ2-3
cdr3_nt: TGTGCCAGCAACTTGGCTAGCGGGGGAACAGATACGCAGTATTTT
cdr3_aa: CASNLASGGTDTQYF

d_call: -
v_call: TRBV5-8
clone_size: once
j_call: TRBJ2-5
cdr3_nt: TGTGCCAGCAGCTTGATAGTAGAGTACCAAGAGACCCAGTACTTC
cdr3_aa: CASSLIVEYQETQYF

d_call: TRBD1
v_call: TRBV28
clone_size: -
j_call: TRBJ1-5
cdr3_nt: TGTGCCAGCAGTTTGGGAACAGGGGGGGGAGTCCCCCAGCATTTT
cdr3_aa: CASSLGTGGGVPQHF

d_call: -
v_call: TRBV12-3/TRBV12-4
clone_size: -
j_call: TRBJ1-3
cdr3_nt: TGTGCCAGCAGTTTAGTAGGAAACACCATATATTTT
cdr3_aa: CASSLVGNTIYF

d_call: -
v_call: TRBV15
clone_size: once
j_call: TRBJ1-5
cdr3_nt: TGTGCCACCAGCAGAGATCCTGGGCAGAGTAATCAGCCCCAGCATTTT
cdr3_aa: CATSRDPGQSNQPQHF